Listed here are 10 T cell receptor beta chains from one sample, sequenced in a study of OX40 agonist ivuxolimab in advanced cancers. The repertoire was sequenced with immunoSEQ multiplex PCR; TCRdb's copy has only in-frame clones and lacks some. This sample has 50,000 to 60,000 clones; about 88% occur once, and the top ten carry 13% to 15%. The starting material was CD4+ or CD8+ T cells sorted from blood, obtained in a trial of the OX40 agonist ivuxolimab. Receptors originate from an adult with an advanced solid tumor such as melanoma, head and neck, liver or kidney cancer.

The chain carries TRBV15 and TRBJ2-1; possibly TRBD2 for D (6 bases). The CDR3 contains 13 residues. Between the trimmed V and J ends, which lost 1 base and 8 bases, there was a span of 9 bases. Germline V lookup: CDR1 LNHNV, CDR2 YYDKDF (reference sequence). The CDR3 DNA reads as TGTGCCACCAGCAGAGTTGGCGGGGATGAGCAGTTCTTC. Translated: CATSRVGGDEQFF.

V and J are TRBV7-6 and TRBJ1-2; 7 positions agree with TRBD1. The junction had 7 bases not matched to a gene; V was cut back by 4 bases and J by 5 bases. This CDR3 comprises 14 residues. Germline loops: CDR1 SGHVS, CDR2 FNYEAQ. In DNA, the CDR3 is TGTGCCAGCAGCTACCCGGAGGGGGCTTATGGCTACACCTTC. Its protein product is CASSYPEGAYGYTF. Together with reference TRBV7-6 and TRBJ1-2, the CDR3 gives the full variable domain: GAGVSQSPRYKVTKRGQDVALRCDPISGHVSLYWYRQALGQGPEFLTYFNYEAQQDKSGLPNDRFSAERPEGSISTLTIQRTEQRDSAMYRCASSYPEGAYGYTFGSGTRLTVV.

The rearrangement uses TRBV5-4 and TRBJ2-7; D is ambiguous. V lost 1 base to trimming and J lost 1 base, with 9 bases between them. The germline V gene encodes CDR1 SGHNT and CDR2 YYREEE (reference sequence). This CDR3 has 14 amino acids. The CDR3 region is CASSLSVGSYEQYF. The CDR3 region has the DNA TGTGCCAGCAGCTTGTCCGTGGGTTCCTACGAGCAGTACTTC.

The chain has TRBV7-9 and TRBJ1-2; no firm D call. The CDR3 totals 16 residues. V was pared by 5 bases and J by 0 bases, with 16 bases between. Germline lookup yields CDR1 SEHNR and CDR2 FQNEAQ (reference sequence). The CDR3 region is CASSPRQYEANYGYTF. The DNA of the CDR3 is TGTGCCAGCAGCCCCCGACAATATGAAGCTAACTATGGCTACACCTTC.

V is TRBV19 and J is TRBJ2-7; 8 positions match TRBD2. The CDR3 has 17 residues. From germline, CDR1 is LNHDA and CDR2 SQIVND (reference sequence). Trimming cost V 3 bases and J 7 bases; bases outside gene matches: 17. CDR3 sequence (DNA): TGTGCCAGTAGTATGGGTTTCGGGAGGGGGACCGAGGGGGAGCAGTACTTC. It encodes CASSMGFGRGTEGEQYF.

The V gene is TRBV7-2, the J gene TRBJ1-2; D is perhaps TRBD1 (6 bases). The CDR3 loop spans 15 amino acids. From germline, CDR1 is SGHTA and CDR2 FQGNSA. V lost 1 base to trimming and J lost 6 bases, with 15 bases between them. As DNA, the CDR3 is TGTGCCAGCAGCTTAGGCCCGCAAGGGGGTAATGGCTACACCTTC. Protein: CASSLGPQGGNGYTF.

CDR3 amino acids: CASSSLGNAAYEQYF. The CDR3, as DNA: TGTGCCAGCAGCTCCTTAGGGAACGCAGCCTACGAGCAGTACTTC. This sequence joins TRBV5-5 and TRBJ2-7, with D unclear. There are 15 residues in the CDR3. In germline, CDR1 is SGHKS, CDR2 YYEKEE (reference sequence). Trimming shortened V by 3 bases and J by 2 bases, and 15 bases separated the two germline ends.

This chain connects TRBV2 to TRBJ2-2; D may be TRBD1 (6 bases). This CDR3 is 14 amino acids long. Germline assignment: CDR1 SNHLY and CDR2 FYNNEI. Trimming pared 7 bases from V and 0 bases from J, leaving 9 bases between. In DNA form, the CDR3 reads TGTGCCAGCAAGGGGGTCGCGAACACCGGGGAGCTGTTTTTT. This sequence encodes CASKGVANTGELFF.

CDR3: CASSIVGESEAFF. In DNA, the CDR3 is TGTGCCAGTAGTATAGTGGGAGAATCTGAAGCTTTCTTT. The chain employs TRBV19 and TRBJ1-1; no firm D call. Trimming pared 1 base from V and 6 bases from J, leaving 9 bases between. Germline CDR1 and CDR2: LNHDA and SQIVND (reference sequence). The CDR3 is 13 residues long.

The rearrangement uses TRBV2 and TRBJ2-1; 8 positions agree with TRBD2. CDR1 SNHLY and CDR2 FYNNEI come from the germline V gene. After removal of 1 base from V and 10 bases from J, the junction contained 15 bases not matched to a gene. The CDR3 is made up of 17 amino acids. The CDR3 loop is CASSEGYKRTSSREQFF. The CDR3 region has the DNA TGTGCCAGCAGTGAAGGCTATAAGCGGACTAGCTCCAGGGAGCAGTTCTTC. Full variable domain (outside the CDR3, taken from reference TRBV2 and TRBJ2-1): EPEVTQTPSHQVTQMGQEVILRCVPISNHLYFYWYRQILGQKVEFLVSFYNNEISEKSEIFDDQFSVERPDGSNFTLKIRSTKLEDSAMYFCASSEGYKRTSSREQFFGPGTRLTVL.